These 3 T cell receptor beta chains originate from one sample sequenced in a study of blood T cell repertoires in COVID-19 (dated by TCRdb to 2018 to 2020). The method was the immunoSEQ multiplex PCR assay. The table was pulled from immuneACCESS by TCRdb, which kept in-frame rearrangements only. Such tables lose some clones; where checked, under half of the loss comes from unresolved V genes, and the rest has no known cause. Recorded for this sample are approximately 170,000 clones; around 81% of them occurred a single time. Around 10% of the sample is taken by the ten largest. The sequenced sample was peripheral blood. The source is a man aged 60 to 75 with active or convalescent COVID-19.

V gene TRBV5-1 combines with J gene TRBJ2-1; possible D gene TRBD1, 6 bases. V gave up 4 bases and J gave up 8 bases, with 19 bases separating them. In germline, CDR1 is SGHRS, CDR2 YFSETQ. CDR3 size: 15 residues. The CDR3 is CASSLRGQRTDEQFF. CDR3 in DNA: TGCGCCAGCAGCCTCAGAGGACAGAGGACGGATGAGCAGTTCTTC.

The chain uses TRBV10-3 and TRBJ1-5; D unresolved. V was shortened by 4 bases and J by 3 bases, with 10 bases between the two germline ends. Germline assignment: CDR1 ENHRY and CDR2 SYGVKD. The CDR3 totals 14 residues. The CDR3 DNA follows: TGTGCCATCAGTGTGTCCGGGAACAATCAGCCCCAGCATTTT. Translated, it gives CAISVSGNNQPQHF.

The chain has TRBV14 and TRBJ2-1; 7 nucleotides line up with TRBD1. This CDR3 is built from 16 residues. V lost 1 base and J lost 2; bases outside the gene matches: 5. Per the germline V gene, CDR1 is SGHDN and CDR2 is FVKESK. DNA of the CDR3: TGTGCCAGCAGCCAAGCAGGGGGTAAGGCCTACAATGAGCAGTTCTTC. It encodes CASSQAGGKAYNEQFF.